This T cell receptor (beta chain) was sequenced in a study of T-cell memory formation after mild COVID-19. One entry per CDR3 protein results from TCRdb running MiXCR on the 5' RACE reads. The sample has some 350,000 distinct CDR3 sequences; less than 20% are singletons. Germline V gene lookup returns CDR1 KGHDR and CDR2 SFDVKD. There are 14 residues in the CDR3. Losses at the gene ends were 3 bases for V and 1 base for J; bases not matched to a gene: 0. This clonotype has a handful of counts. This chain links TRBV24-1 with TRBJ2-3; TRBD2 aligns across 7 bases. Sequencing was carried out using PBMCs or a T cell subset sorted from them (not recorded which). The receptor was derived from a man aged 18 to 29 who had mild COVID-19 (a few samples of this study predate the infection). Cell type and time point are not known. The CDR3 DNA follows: TGTGCCACCAGTGATGGGGGGGGCACAGATACGCAGTATTTT. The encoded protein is CATSDGGGTDTQYF.